This T cell receptor beta chain was captured in a study of beta chain features in type 1 diabetes. CD45RO/CCR7/CD25/CD127/CD95/CD27 sorting isolated CD4+ naive, central memory, regulatory and stem cell-like memory cells. Expressed TCRB transcripts were sequenced because the entire RNA isolate underwent reverse transcription. The data were produced by immunoSEQ multiplex PCR, yet TCRdb's version contains in-frame clones alone and is incomplete. This table has around 300,000 clones, about 11% appearing once. J lost 3 bases, V lost 6 bases, and 5 bases had no gene match. The germline V gene encodes CDR1 SQVTM and CDR2 ANQGSEA. This CDR3 comprises 15 residues.

The sample was naive CD4+ T cells from blood. V gene TRBV29-1 combines with J gene TRBJ2-6; 10 bases match TRBD1. This receptor was obtained from a woman aged 25 to 45 in good health. CDR3: CSVRTGGGGANVLTF. CDR3 coding DNA: TGCAGCGTGAGGACAGGGGGTGGTGGGGCCAACGTCCTGACTTTC.